These 26 T cell receptor beta chains came from one sample sequenced in a study of cytomegalovirus exposure and HLA in healthy donors. The PCR employed 60 Vbeta primers together with 13 Jbeta primers. The repertoire was sequenced with immunoSEQ multiplex PCR; TCRdb's copy has only in-frame clones and lacks some. The data contain 95,000 to 150,000 clones, over 50% of them singletons. Sequencing input: PBMCs. These receptors all stem from a woman between 35 and 50 years old in good health and CMV-seropositive.

This clone showed up just a few times. The chain combines TRBV6-1 with TRBJ1-1; no firm D call. Per germline, CDR1 MNHNS and CDR2 SASEGT. The CDR3 consists of 14 residues. V was trimmed by 6 bases and J by 10 bases, leaving 21 bases between them. The CDR3 loop is CASRPQNGASGAFF. CDR3 DNA sequence: TGTGCCAGCAGGCCGCAAAACGGAGCCTCGGGAGCTTTCTTT.

V gene TRBV30 combines with J gene TRBJ1-1; D gene unclear. Germline assignment: CDR1 GTSNPN and CDR2 SVGIG (reference sequence). CDR3 length equals 12 residues. V was clipped by 3 bases and J by 0 bases, with 5 bases between them. The CDR3, as DNA: TGTGCCTGGAGCATCATGAACACTGAAGCTTTCTTT. Protein product: CAWSIMNTEAFF.

This sequence joins TRBV19 and TRBJ1-1; TRBD1 matches at 8 bases. Trimming removed 8 bases from V and 3 bases from J; junction bases left unmatched: 11. This CDR3 region has 15 residues. Germline CDR1 reads LNHDA; CDR2 reads SQIVND (reference sequence). CDR3 coding DNA: TGTGCCAGTGTCCCCCCAGGGGGACAGGACACTGAAGCTTTCTTT. Translation: CASVPPGGQDTEAFF. Full variable domain (remainder filled in from reference TRBV19 and TRBJ1-1): DGGITQSPKYLFRKEGQNVTLSCEQNLNHDAMYWYRQDPGQGLRLIYYSQIVNDFQKGDIAEGYSVSREKKESFPLTVTSAQKNPTAFYLCASVPPGGQDTEAFFGQGTRLTVV.

The V and J genes are TRBV28 and TRBJ2-7; 9 bases line up with TRBD2. Germline values: CDR1 MDHEN, CDR2 SYDVKM. This CDR3 spans 16 amino acids. The trim removed 7 bases at V and 4 bases at J, leaving 14 bases unmatched. The CDR3 bases are TGTGCCAGCAACCCTGGGGGCGGGAGGGCCAGGTACGAGCAGTACTTC. It translates to CASNPGGGRARYEQYF.

The gene calls are TRBV7-3 and TRBJ2-3; D possibly corresponds to TRBD1 (7 bases). The CDR3 contains 15 residues. V lost 2 bases, J lost 2 bases, and 11 bases lay in between. The V gene's germline CDR1 is SGHTA and CDR2 FQGTGA. The CDR3 is CASSLQGGPTDTQYF. The CDR3 nucleotides read TGTGCCAGCAGCTTACAGGGGGGCCCCACAGATACGCAGTATTTT. The full variable domain, completed using reference TRBV7-3 and TRBJ2-3, is GAGVSQTPSNKVTEKGKYVELRCDPISGHTALYWYRQSLGQGPEFLIYFQGTGAADDSGLPNDRFFAVRPEGSVSTLKIQRTERGDSAVYLCASSLQGGPTDTQYFGPGTRLTVL.

The gene calls are TRBV7-9 and TRBJ2-7; the D gene is possibly TRBD1 (6 bases). The V gene's germline CDR1 is SEHNR and CDR2 FQNEAQ (reference sequence). V dropped 5 bases and J dropped 3 bases, with 17 bases sitting between them. The CDR3 loop spans 15 amino acids. CDR3 protein: CASSLALGQYYEQYF. The CDR3 DNA reads as TGTGCCAGCAGCCTCGCTCTAGGACAGTACTACGAGCAGTACTTC.

The sample holds a few counts of this clone. V is TRBV7-9 and J is TRBJ1-1; 8 nucleotides match TRBD1. V was clipped by 6 bases and J by 11 bases; unmatched bases: 8. Per the germline V gene, CDR1 is SEHNR and CDR2 is FQNEAQ (reference sequence). This CDR3 comprises 12 residues. CDR3 in DNA: TGTGCCAGCAGTCCTGACAGGGGAACGGCTTTCTTT. Protein sequence: CASSPDRGTAFF.

This chain uses TRBV6-1 with TRBJ2-5, with D tentatively TRBD2 (5 bases). Germline-derived CDR1 and CDR2 are MNHNS and SASEGT. This CDR3 region has 15 residues. Trimming left V 0 bases short and J 4 bases short, with 12 bases between. CDR3 loop: CASSEALATPETQYF. For the CDR3, the DNA is TGTGCCAGCAGTGAAGCCCTAGCCACCCCAGAGACCCAGTACTTC.

The V and J genes are TRBV5-6 and TRBJ2-7; 12 bases match TRBD1. In germline, CDR1 is SGHDT, CDR2 YYEEEE. The CDR3 loop spans 14 amino acids. J gave up 7 bases and V 3 bases, and 5 bases lay outside the gene matches. The CDR3 spells CASSWGQGAGEQYF. The DNA of the CDR3 is TGTGCCAGCAGCTGGGGACAGGGGGCTGGGGAGCAGTACTTC.

The chain joins TRBV18 to TRBJ1-2, with no clear D. Germline V gene data show CDR1 as KGHSH and CDR2 as LQKENI. Trimming pared 1 base from V and 2 bases from J, leaving 8 bases between. The CDR3 sequence is 14 residues long. CDR3 bases: TGTGCCAGCTCACCACAGAACGAGAACTATGGCTACACCTTC. Its protein product is CASSPQNENYGYTF.

In its sample, this clone was seen a few times. The J gene is TRBJ1-5, the V gene TRBV18, with D perhaps matching TRBD1 (5 bases). V lost 6 bases and J lost 5, with 17 bases in between. Germline assignment: CDR1 KGHSH and CDR2 LQKENI. The CDR3 extends over 15 amino acids. The CDR3 sequence: CASSSGGVHDQPQHF. The DNA of the CDR3 is TGTGCCAGCTCTTCCGGAGGGGTTCACGATCAGCCCCAGCATTTT.

J is TRBJ2-5 and V is TRBV6-5; D possibly corresponds to TRBD1 (5 bases). Gene TRBJ2-7 matches the end of the DNA better, so the J call may be wrong. The CDR3 has 16 amino acids. Germline V gene lookup returns CDR1 MNHEY and CDR2 SVGAGI. CDR3 sequence reads: CASSYNLFDSPYEQYF. The DNA of the CDR3 is TGTGCCAGCAGTTACAATCTCTTCGACAGTCCCTACGAGCAGTACTTC.

The gene calls are TRBV19 and TRBJ1-1, with D hard to call. Trimming took off 0 bases at V and 1 base at J, with 6 bases between the two ends. The CDR3 consists of 14 residues. CDR1 is LNHDA and CDR2 is SQIVND in the germline V gene (reference sequence). The CDR3 protein is CASSIDNWNTEAFF. The CDR3 DNA reads as TGTGCCAGTAGTATAGATAACTGGAACACTGAAGCTTTCTTT.

This clone occurred once. The gene calls are TRBV6-5 and TRBJ1-2; TRBD1 might be the D (5 bases). The CDR3 totals 15 residues. The V end was cut by 0 bases, the J end by 4 bases, with 12 bases between. The V gene's germline CDR1 is MNHEY and CDR2 SVGAGI. The CDR3 protein is CASSYSPQGGYGYTF. The CDR3 DNA follows: TGTGCCAGCAGTTACTCGCCCCAGGGAGGCTATGGCTACACCTTC.

This clone appeared a single time. The chain links TRBV27 to TRBJ2-1, with 8 bases lining up with TRBD2. Germline values: CDR1 MNHEY, CDR2 SMNVEV (reference sequence). This CDR3 spans 15 amino acids. Germline trimming cut 5 bases from V and 6 bases from J; bases unmatched to any gene: 9. Written as DNA, the CDR3 is TGTGCCAGCAGTAGGACTAGCAGGGTGATCAATGAGCAGTTCTTC. Its translation is CASSRTSRVINEQFF.

The V and J genes are TRBV20-1 and TRBJ2-7; D is unclear. Germline CDR1 reads DFQATT; CDR2 reads SNEGSKA (reference sequence). V lost 6 bases, J lost 0 bases, and 6 bases lay in between. The CDR3 runs to 11 residues. This chain's CDR3 is CSAASSYEQYF. DNA for the CDR3: TGCAGTGCCGCCAGCTCCTACGAGCAGTACTTC.

The rearrangement links TRBV18 to TRBJ2-1; 9 nucleotides agree with TRBD2. V shed 2 bases, J shed 7 bases, and the junction held 9 bases outside the gene matches. Germline CDR1 reads KGHSH; CDR2 reads LQKENI. The CDR3 is 16 amino acids. CDR3 amino acids: CASSPSRASGANEQFF. The CDR3 DNA reads as TGTGCCAGCTCACCATCGCGGGCTAGCGGGGCTAATGAGCAGTTCTTC.

The chain joins TRBV5-1 to TRBJ1-4, with a tentative D call TRBD1 (6 bases). CDR1 is SGHRS and CDR2 is YFSETQ in the germline V gene. V dropped 3 bases and J dropped 0 bases, with 12 bases sitting between them. The CDR3 sequence is 16 residues long. CDR3 loop: CASSYGQPPTNEKLFF. CDR3 nucleotides: TGCGCCAGCAGCTATGGACAGCCCCCAACTAATGAAAAACTGTTTTTT.

The chain recombines TRBV5-1 with TRBJ1-4; TRBD1 agrees at 7 bases. CDR1 is SGHRS and CDR2 is YFSETQ in the germline V gene. V lost 3 bases, J lost 8 bases, and 4 bases stayed unmatched. This CDR3 spans 13 amino acids. The CDR3 region is CASSSGQDEKLFF. The CDR3 nucleotides read TGCGCCAGCAGCTCCGGACAGGACGAAAAACTGTTTTTT.

The genes are TRBV29-1 and TRBJ2-1, with TRBD2 matching 14 bases. Looked up from germline, CDR1 is SQVTM and CDR2 is ANQGSEA. CDR3 length: 18 residues. Trimming cost V 8 bases and J 4 bases; bases outside gene matches: 16. The CDR3 DNA reads TGCAGCCCTGATGCCGGGACTAGCGGGAGTTTGAGGTACAATGAGCAGTTCTTC. The encoded protein is CSPDAGTSGSLRYNEQFF.

The chain has TRBV6-5 and TRBJ1-1; D gene uncertain. This CDR3 contains 15 residues. V gave up 0 bases and J gave up 0 bases, with 8 bases separating them. Germline V gene data show CDR1 as MNHEY and CDR2 as SVGAGI. The chain's CDR3 is CASSYSEGMNTEAFF. The DNA of the CDR3 is TGTGCCAGCAGTTACTCTGAGGGTATGAACACTGAAGCTTTCTTT.

This chain joins TRBV10-1 and TRBJ2-1; D perhaps matches TRBD2 (5 bases). The ends were cut back, 2 bases at V and 9 bases at J, with 11 bases in the middle. Germline CDR1 and CDR2: WNHNN and SYGVQD (reference sequence). The CDR3 runs 13 residues. In DNA, the CDR3 is TGCGCCAGCAGTGAGGGGGTAACTAGTGAGCAGTTCTTC. Its protein is CASSEGVTSEQFF.

This clone was picked up one time. The chain uses TRBV6-5 and TRBJ1-3, with 8 bases fitting TRBD1. Trimming at V came to 6 bases and at J to 1 base, leaving 2 bases not matched to a gene. CDR1 and CDR2 (germline): MNHEY, SVGAGI. CDR3 length equals 14 residues. CDR3: CASRRQGSGNTIYF. For the CDR3, the DNA is TGTGCCAGCAGGAGACAGGGGTCTGGAAACACCATATATTTT.

In this sample, this clone turned up a few times. The chain carries TRBV5-1 and TRBJ2-3; D gene uncertain. V lost 2 bases and J lost 6, with 13 bases in between. The germline V gene has CDR1 SGHRS and CDR2 YFSETQ. CDR3 length: 14 residues. CDR3 region: CASSFGEYGDTQYF. The CDR3 DNA is TGCGCCAGCAGCTTCGGAGAATACGGGGATACGCAGTATTTT.

The CDR3 DNA sequence: TGTGCCAGTAGTATAGCGGGACAGACTAACTATGGCTACACCTTC. Residues: CASSIAGQTNYGYTF. The chain links TRBV19 to TRBJ1-2; 7 bases are shared with TRBD1. This CDR3 is 15 amino acids long. The germline V gene has CDR1 LNHDA and CDR2 SQIVND (reference sequence). With V trimmed by 1 base and J by 0 bases, 2 bases remained unmatched.

The chain is built from TRBV6-6 and TRBJ2-5; TRBD1 matches 12 bases. The ends lost 5 bases at V and 5 bases at J; junction bases unmatched: 9. Germline V gene sequence: CDR1 MNHNY, CDR2 SVGAGI (reference sequence). This CDR3 contains 16 residues. The CDR3 protein is CASSPQGQGARETQYF. The DNA of the CDR3 is TGTGCCAGCAGTCCTCAGGGACAGGGGGCTCGGGAGACCCAGTACTTC.